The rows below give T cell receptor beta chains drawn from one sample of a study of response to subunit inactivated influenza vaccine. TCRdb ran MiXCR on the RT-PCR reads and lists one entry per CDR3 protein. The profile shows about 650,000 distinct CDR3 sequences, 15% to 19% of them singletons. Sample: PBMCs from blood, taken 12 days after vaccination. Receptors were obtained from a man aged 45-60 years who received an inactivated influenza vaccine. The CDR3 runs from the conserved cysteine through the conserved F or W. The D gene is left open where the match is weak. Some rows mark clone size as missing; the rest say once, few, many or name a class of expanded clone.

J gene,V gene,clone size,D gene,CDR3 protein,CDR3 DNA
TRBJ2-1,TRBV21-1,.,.,CASGIESSYNEQFF,TGTGCCAGTGGTATAGAGAGCTCCTACAATGAGCAGTTCTTC
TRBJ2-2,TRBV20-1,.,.,CSASGVLRFTGELFF,TGCAGTGCTAGTGGGGTTCTGAGGTTTACCGGGGAGCTGTTTTTT
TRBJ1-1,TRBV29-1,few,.,CSVMGLGNTEAFF,TGCAGCGTGATGGGGTTGGGGAACACTGAAGCTTTCTTT
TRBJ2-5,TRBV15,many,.,CATSNRGGQETQYF,TGTGCCACCAGCAACAGGGGAGGCCAAGAGACCCAGTACTTC
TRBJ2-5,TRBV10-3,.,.,CATRGQQGQETQYF,TGTGCCACCCGGGGCCAACAGGGACAAGAGACCCAGTACTTC
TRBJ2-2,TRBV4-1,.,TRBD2,CASSQEKGLARTGELFF,TGCGCCAGCAGCCAAGAAAAGGGACTAGCGCGCACCGGGGAGCTGTTTTTT
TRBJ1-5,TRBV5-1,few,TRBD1,CASSLTGQGDQPQHF,TGCGCCAGCAGCTTGACGGGACAGGGGGATCAGCCCCAGCATTTT
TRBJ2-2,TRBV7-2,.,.,CASSLAQQGTGELFF,TGTGCCAGCAGCTTAGCACAACAGGGCACCGGGGAGCTGTTTTTT
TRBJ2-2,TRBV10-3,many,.,CAIKDTEFGELFF,TGTGCCATCAAGGACACCGAATTCGGGGAGCTGTTTTTT
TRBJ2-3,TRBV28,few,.,CASSFSPAERLSSTDTQYF,TGTGCCAGCAGTTTCTCCCCAGCGGAGCGGTTATCTAGCACAGATACGCAGTATTTT
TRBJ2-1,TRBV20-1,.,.,CSASVSGATNEQFF,TGCAGTGCTAGTGTTTCAGGGGCAACCAATGAGCAGTTCTTC
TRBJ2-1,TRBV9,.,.,CASSAHREVGYERFF,TGTGCCAGCAGCGCGCACAGGGAGGTCGGGTATGAGCGGTTCTTC
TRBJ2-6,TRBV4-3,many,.,CASSQERERTSGANVLTF,TGCGCCAGCAGCCAAGAAAGAGAGCGGACCTCTGGGGCCAACGTCCTGACTTTC
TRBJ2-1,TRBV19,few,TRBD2,CASSMTSLAYNEQFF,TGTGCCAGTAGTATGACTAGCCTTGCCTACAATGAGCAGTTCTTC
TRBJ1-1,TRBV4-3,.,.,CASSQDLAGTEALF,TGCGCCAGCAGCCAAGATCTGGCAGGCACTGAAGCTCTCTTT
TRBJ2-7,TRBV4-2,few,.,CASSQGTTGYEQYF,TGTGCCAGCAGCCAAGGTACGACAGGCTACGAGCAGTACTTC
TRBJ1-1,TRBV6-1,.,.,CASSAVPPPMNTEAFF,TGTGCCAGCAGTGCCGTCCCTCCCCCTATGAACACTGAAGCTTTCTTT
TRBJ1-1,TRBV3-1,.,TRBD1,CASSYRQGEAFF,TGTGCCAGCAGCTACAGACAGGGCGAAGCTTTCTTT
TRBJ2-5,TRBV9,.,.,CASSVAGGGQVETQYF,TGTGCCAGCAGCGTAGCGGGAGGGGGCCAAGTAGAGACCCAGTACTTC
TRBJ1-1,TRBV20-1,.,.,CSANRRNTEAFF,TGCAGTGCTAACAGGAGGAACACTGAAGCTTTCTTT
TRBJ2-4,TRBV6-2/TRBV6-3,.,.,CASSYRRAAKNIQYF,TGTGCCAGCAGTTACAGGCGGGCGGCCAAAAACATTCAGTACTTC
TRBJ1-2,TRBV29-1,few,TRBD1,CSVETGTNYGYTF,TGCAGCGTCGAGACAGGGACGAACTATGGCTACACCTTC
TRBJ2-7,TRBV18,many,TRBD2,CASSPAGGNYEQYF,TGCGCCAGCAGCCCAGCGGGGGGAAACTACGAGCAGTACTTC
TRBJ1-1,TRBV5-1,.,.,CASSLEVGSTEAFF,TGCGCCAGCAGCTTGGAAGTGGGATCCACTGAAGCTTTCTTT
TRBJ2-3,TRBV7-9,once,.,CASSELGSRTDTQYF,TGTGCCAGCAGCGAGCTGGGATCACGCACAGATACGCAGTATTTT
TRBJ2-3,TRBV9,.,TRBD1,CASSTTGGRLDTQYF,TGTGCCAGCAGCACGACAGGGGGACGTCTGGATACGCAGTATTTT
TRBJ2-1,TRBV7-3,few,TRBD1,CASSLTTGVKPSYNEQFF,TGTGCCAGCAGCTTGACTACAGGGGTGAAGCCTTCCTACAATGAGCAGTTCTTC
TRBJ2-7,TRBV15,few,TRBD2,CATRDQAGGGREQYF,TGTGCCACCAGAGACCAAGCGGGAGGAGGTCGCGAGCAGTACTTC
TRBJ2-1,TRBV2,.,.,CASSEIRRSNEQFF,TGTGCCAGCAGTGAAATTAGGCGGAGCAATGAGCAGTTCTTC
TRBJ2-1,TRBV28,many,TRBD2,CASSPIAGGSYNEQFF,TGTGCCAGCAGTCCGATAGCGGGAGGCTCCTACAATGAGCAGTTCTTC
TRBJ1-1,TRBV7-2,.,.,CASSSLGGGTEAFF,TGTGCCAGCAGCTCCCTCGGGGGAGGCACTGAAGCTTTCTTT
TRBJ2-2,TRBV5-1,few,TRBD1,CASSRDSPNTGELFF,TGCGCCAGCAGCCGGGACAGTCCGAACACCGGGGAGCTGTTTTTT
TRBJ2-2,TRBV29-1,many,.,CSVVVTGELFF,TGCAGCGTCGTCGTTACCGGGGAGCTGTTTTTT
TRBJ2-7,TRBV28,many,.,CASRYRAPSYEQYF,TGTGCCAGCAGGTATAGGGCGCCTTCCTACGAGCAGTACTTC
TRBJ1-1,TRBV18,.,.,CASSPLEYQVSNTEAFF,TGTGCCAGCTCACCATTGGAATATCAGGTCTCGAACACTGAAGCTTTCTTT
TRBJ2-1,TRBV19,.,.,CASSISDYNEQFF,TGTGCCAGTAGTATTTCAGATTACAATGAGCAGTTCTTC
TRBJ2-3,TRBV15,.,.,CATSSRFLGGDTQYF,TGTGCCACCAGCTCCCGCTTCCTTGGGGGCGATACGCAGTATTTT
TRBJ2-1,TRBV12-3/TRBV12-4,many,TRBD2,CASKGLPHEQFF,TGTGCCAGCAAGGGACTACCCCATGAGCAGTTCTTC
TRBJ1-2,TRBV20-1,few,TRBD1,CSARKRGQVYGYTF,TGCAGTGCTAGAAAAAGGGGACAGGTCTATGGCTACACCTTC
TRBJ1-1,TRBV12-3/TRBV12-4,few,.,CASTRGERTEAFF,TGTGCCAGCACCCGGGGCGAGAGAACTGAAGCTTTCTTT
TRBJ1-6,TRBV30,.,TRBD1,CAWRLPGQTLNSPLHF,TGTGCCTGGAGACTTCCGGGACAGACCCTTAATTCACCCCTCCACTTT